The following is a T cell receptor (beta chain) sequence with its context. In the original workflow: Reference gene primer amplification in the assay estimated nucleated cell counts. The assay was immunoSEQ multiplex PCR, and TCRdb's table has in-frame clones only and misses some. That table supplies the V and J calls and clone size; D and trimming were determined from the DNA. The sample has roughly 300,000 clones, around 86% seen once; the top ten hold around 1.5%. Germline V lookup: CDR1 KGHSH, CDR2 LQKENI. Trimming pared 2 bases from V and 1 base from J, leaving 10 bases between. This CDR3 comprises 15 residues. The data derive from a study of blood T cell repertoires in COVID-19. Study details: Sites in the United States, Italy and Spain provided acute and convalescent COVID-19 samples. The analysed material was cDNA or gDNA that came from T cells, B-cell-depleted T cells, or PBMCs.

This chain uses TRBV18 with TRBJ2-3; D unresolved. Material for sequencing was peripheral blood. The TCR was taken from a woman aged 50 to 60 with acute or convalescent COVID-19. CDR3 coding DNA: TGTGCCAGCTCACCAGGTCTAGGAGGCACAGATACGCAGTATTTT. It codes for CASSPGLGGTDTQYF.